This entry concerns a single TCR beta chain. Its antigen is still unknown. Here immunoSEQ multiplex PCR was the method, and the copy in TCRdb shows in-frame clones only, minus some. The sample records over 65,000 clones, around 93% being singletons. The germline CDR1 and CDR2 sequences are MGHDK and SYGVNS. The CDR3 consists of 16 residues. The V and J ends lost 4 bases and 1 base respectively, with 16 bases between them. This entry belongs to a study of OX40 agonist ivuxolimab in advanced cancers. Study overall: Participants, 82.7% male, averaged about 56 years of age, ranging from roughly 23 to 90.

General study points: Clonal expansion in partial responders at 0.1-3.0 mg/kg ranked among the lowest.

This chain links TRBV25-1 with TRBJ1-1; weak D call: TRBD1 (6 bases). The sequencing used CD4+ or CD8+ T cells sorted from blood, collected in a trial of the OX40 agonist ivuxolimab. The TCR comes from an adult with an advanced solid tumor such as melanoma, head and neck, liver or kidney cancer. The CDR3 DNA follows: TGTGCCAGCAGTGGAAGCTGGGGGGCCCCGAACACTGAAGCTTTCTTT. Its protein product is CASSGSWGAPNTEAFF.